The clone carrying this T cell receptor beta chain has more than one count but fewer than ten. Its antigen remains unidentified. Measured with immunoSEQ multiplex PCR; TCRdb has only the in-frame clones, and not every one. The table shows about 98,000 clones, with around 85% occurring only once. Trimming stripped 4 bases from V and 1 base from J, with 7 bases between. CDR3 length: 13 residues. In germline, CDR1 is MNHNY, CDR2 SVGAGI (reference sequence). The entry originates in a study of cytomegalovirus exposure and HLA in healthy donors. General study results and limits: In vitro work confirmed that a few CMV-associated chains recognize CMV antigens. The study listed around 150 cytomegalovirus-associated TCR beta chains.

The chain combines TRBV6-6 with TRBJ1-1, with D uncertain. This receptor was obtained from a woman between 25 and 40 years old in good health and CMV-seronegative. Source material: PBMCs. The CDR3 loop reads CASSFPGNTEAFF. CDR3 nucleotide sequence: TGTGCCAGCAGTTTCCCAGGGAACACTGAAGCTTTCTTT.